This T cell receptor beta chain was documented in a study of a mutant IDH1 vaccine in newly diagnosed glioma. Background on the study: Patients got their first vaccination 4-6 weeks after radiotherapy alone, or with temozolomide cycles.

The repertoire was sequenced with immunoSEQ multiplex PCR; TCRdb's copy has only in-frame clones and lacks some. The sample records some 57,000 clones, approximately 80% being singletons. V shed 5 bases and J shed 3 bases, with 7 bases lying between them. Looked up from germline, CDR1 is WSHSY and CDR2 is SAAADI. The CDR3 has 12 residues. Regarding time point: week 47, end of study. Vaccinated patients received 300 ug of mutant IDH1 20-mer peptide per dose, with topical imiquimod. In weeks 1, 3, 5, 7, 11, 15, 19 and 23, patients were vaccinated. With regard to this clone: Its target is unknown.

This receptor was obtained from a woman in her 40s with glioma. Some clones in this sample may be carry-over from other donors' samples. The chain recombines TRBV10-2 with TRBJ1-1, with unresolved D. The material was PBMCs, obtained from a glioma patient whose treatment included an IDH1 peptide vaccine. CDR3 in DNA: TGCGCCAGCAGTCGCGGGGACACTGAAGCTTTCTTT. Protein sequence: CASSRGDTEAFF.